Following are 28 T cell receptor beta chains from one sample sequenced in a study of T-cell memory formation after mild COVID-19. Each CDR3 protein is one row after TCRdb ran MiXCR on the 5' RACE reads. The repertoire holds over 45,000 distinct CDR3 sequences, with approximately 9% as singletons. Sequencing input: PBMCs or a T cell subset sorted from them (not recorded which). All receptors come from an adult woman who had mild COVID-19 (a few samples of this study predate the infection). Cell type and time point are not known.

The rearrangement uses TRBV30 and TRBJ1-1; D perhaps matches TRBD1 (5 bases). Germline V gives CDR1 GTSNPN, CDR2 SVGIG (reference sequence). The CDR3 extends over 13 amino acids. V was cut by 5 bases and J by 5 bases, with 15 bases left in between. The CDR3 loop is CAWEQDMRTEAFF. The CDR3 nucleotides are TGTGCCTGGGAACAGGACATGAGGACTGAAGCTTTCTTT.

In its sample, this clonotype was seen many times. V and J are TRBV29-1 and TRBJ1-6; D may be TRBD1 (6 bases). The CDR3 loop spans 13 amino acids. The V end lost 5 bases, the J end lost 7 bases, and 12 bases lay between the germline ends. Germline V gene sequence: CDR1 SQVTM, CDR2 ANQGSEA. CDR3: CSVSKGGNSPLHF. The CDR3 nucleotides read TGCAGCGTTTCGAAGGGGGGAAATTCACCCCTCCACTTT. The variable domain in full, completed from reference TRBV29-1 and TRBJ1-6, reads SAVISQKPSRDICQRGTSLTIQCQVDSQVTMMFWYRQQPGQSLTLIATANQGSEATYESGFVIDKFPISRPNLTFSTLTVSNMSPEDSSIYLCSVSKGGNSPLHFGNGTRLTVT.

This clonotype was picked up many times. The V and J genes are TRBV3-1 and TRBJ2-1; 7 bases align to TRBD2. The junction had 13 bases not matched to a gene; V was cut back by 6 bases and J by 8 bases. This CDR3 comprises 15 residues. Germline assignment: CDR1 LGHDT and CDR2 YNNKEL (reference sequence). CDR3: CASSRPAGLRDEQFF. In DNA, the CDR3 is TGTGCCAGCAGTAGGCCAGCGGGGTTGAGGGATGAGCAGTTCTTC.

This clonotype was observed many times. This chain connects TRBV12-3 or TRBV12-4 to TRBJ2-5; 8 bases agree with TRBD2. V was clipped by 5 bases and J by 3 bases; unmatched bases: 5. CDR3 length equals 14 residues. In nucleotides, the CDR3 is TGTGCCAGCAGTGTTTCGGGGGGGGAAGAGACCCAGTACTTC. The encoded protein is CASSVSGGEETQYF.

This clonotype was detected many times. The V gene is TRBV2, the J gene TRBJ2-5; the D is unclear. Trimming left V 4 bases short and J 5 bases short, with 11 bases between. The CDR3 runs to 13 residues. CDR1 is SNHLY and CDR2 is FYNNEI in the germline V gene. CDR3: CASSVAISETQYF. CDR3 DNA: TGTGCCAGCAGTGTCGCCATTTCCGAGACCCAGTACTTC.

The genes are TRBV27 and TRBJ2-2; 9 bases fit TRBD1. Unmatched junction bases numbered 16, after V lost 6 bases and J lost 5 bases. Germline loops: CDR1 MNHEY, CDR2 SMNVEV (reference sequence). This CDR3 comprises 18 residues. The CDR3 nucleotides read TGTGCCAGCAGGCCGGGACAGGGTGGAGTCGGGCGGACCGGGGAGCTGTTTTTT. Protein sequence: CASRPGQGGVGRTGELFF.

Many counts were recorded for this clonotype. The chain links TRBV4-1 to TRBJ2-1; 7 bases are a match to TRBD1. The CDR3 has 15 amino acids. The J segment lost 2 bases and the V segment lost 3 bases, leaving 4 bases of the junction unmatched. Looked up from germline, CDR1 is MGHRA and CDR2 is YSYEKL. Here the CDR3 reads CASSHTQGPYNEQFF. In DNA form, the CDR3 reads TGCGCCAGCAGCCATACACAGGGGCCCTACAATGAGCAGTTCTTC.

In its sample, this clonotype was seen a few times. The genes are TRBV7-2 and TRBJ2-3; 10 nucleotides agree with TRBD2. CDR1 and CDR2 from the germline V gene are SGHTA and FQGNSA. V was pared by 3 bases and J by 5 bases, with 2 bases of the junction left unmatched. The CDR3 has 14 residues. CDR3 amino acids: CASSFSSGRDTQYF. The CDR3 region has the DNA TGTGCCAGCAGCTTTTCTAGCGGGAGAGATACGCAGTATTTT.

This clonotype was seen a handful of times. At one end, the junction sequence differs from germline, possibly due to a read error. The chain recombines TRBV6-2 or TRBV6-3 with TRBJ1-2, with D maybe TRBD1 (5 bases). The CDR3 extends over 12 amino acids. CDR1 and CDR2 from the germline V gene are MNHEY and SVGEGT. CDR3 sequence (DNA): TGTGCCAGCAGTTATCTCCCCGGGACCGGAAACTTC. Translated: CASSYLPGTGNF.

This clonotype was seen many times. The chain carries TRBV28 and TRBJ2-7; 7 nucleotides line up with TRBD2. The V segment lost 5 bases and the J segment 6 bases; nucleotides outside the gene matches: 10. CDR3 length equals 14 residues. Per the germline V gene, CDR1 is MDHEN and CDR2 is SYDVKM. The chain's CDR3 is CASSLSGIKAEQYF. The CDR3 DNA sequence: TGTGCCAGCAGTCTCAGCGGGATAAAGGCCGAGCAGTACTTC.

This clonotype has at least ten counts. The V call is TRBV20-1, the J call TRBJ1-5; possibly TRBD1 for D (6 bases). CDR3 size: 16 residues. Germline V CDR1 and CDR2: DFQATT, SNEGSKA (reference sequence). Trimming pared 0 bases from V and 5 bases from J, leaving 17 bases between. CDR3 loop: CSARDVRGPRDQPQHF. CDR3 coding DNA: TGCAGTGCTAGAGATGTTCGGGGGCCGAGGGATCAGCCCCAGCATTTT.

V usage is TRBV7-9 and J usage is TRBJ2-3; 7 nucleotides match TRBD2. Trimming took 1 base from V and 2 from J; bases not matched to a gene: 3. Germline-derived CDR1 and CDR2 are SEHNR and FQNEAQ (reference sequence). The CDR3 runs 15 residues. CDR3 loop: CASSLGAGNTDTQYF. In nucleotides, the CDR3 is TGTGCCAGCAGCTTAGGAGCGGGGAACACAGATACGCAGTATTTT.

The chain has TRBV9 and TRBJ1-1; D is perhaps TRBD1 (5 bases). The CDR3 sequence is 13 residues long. Germline assignment: CDR1 SGDLS and CDR2 YYNGEE. Trimming pared 2 bases from V and 3 bases from J, leaving 8 bases between. CDR3 sequence: CASSVRVDTEAFF. The DNA for the CDR3 is TGTGCCAGCAGCGTCAGGGTAGACACTGAAGCTTTCTTT.

This clonotype was seen repeatedly, ten times or more. V and J are TRBV7-8 and TRBJ2-2; 16 bases match TRBD2. CDR3 length equals 17 residues. The V and J ends lost 4 bases and 6 bases, in that order; junction bases with no gene match: 5. Germline V CDR1 and CDR2: SGHVS, FQNEAQ. The CDR3 region has the DNA TGTGCCAGCAGCTCCCCGGGACTAGCGGGAGGGGCCGGGGAGCTGTTTTTT. Translated: CASSSPGLAGGAGELFF.

This clonotype was seen repeatedly, ten times or more. The chain links TRBV7-2 to TRBJ2-7, with 10 bases identical to TRBD2. Looked up from germline, CDR1 is SGHTA and CDR2 is FQGNSA. The CDR3 has 16 residues. Losses at the gene ends were 4 bases for V and 2 bases for J; bases not matched to a gene: 8. The CDR3 DNA reads as TGTGCCAGCAGCTCCTCTAGCGGGAGTTTCACCTACGAGCAGTACTTC. This encodes CASSSSSGSFTYEQYF.

This chain uses TRBV9 with TRBJ1-1, with D possibly matching TRBD1 (5 bases). The CDR3 has 14 amino acids. The germline V and J ends were trimmed by 3 bases and 0 bases, with 9 bases remaining between them. In germline, CDR1 is SGDLS, CDR2 YYNGEE. The CDR3 here is CASSAGPVNTEAFF. As DNA, the CDR3 is TGTGCCAGCAGCGCAGGGCCAGTGAACACTGAAGCTTTCTTT. The full variable domain, with the rest looked up from reference TRBV9 and TRBJ1-1, is DSGVTQTPKHLITATGQRVTLRCSPRSGDLSVYWYQQSLDQGLQFLIQYYNGEERAKGNILERFSAQQFPDLHSELNLSSLELGDSALYFCASSAGPVNTEAFFGQGTRLTVV.

In its sample, this clonotype was seen many times. The V and J genes are TRBV5-6 and TRBJ1-1, with D possibly being TRBD1 (5 bases). Germline V CDR1 and CDR2: SGHDT, YYEEEE. The V end was cut by 6 bases, the J end by 5 bases, with 20 bases between. The CDR3 is 15 residues long. The CDR3: CASIGGIKGRTEAFF. The CDR3 DNA reads TGTGCCAGCATCGGCGGTATCAAGGGGCGAACTGAAGCTTTCTTT. The whole variable domain, filled in from reference TRBV5-6 and TRBJ1-1, reads DAGVTQSPTHLIKTRGQQVTLRCSPKSGHDTVSWYQQALGQGPQFIFQYYEEEERQRGNFPDRFSGHQFPNYSSELNVNALLLGDSALYLCASIGGIKGRTEAFFGQGTRLTVV.

This clonotype has ten or more counts. This chain connects TRBV25-1 to TRBJ2-7, with TRBD2 identical over 9 bases. Germline CDR1 and CDR2: MGHDK and SYGVNS. The CDR3 is 13 amino acids. V was pared by 0 bases and J by 9 bases, with 3 bases of the junction left unmatched. The CDR3 DNA is TGTGCCAGCAGTGAATATGCGGGAGGGACGCAGTACTTC. Protein product: CASSEYAGGTQYF.

This clonotype was detected many times. The chain recombines TRBV15 with TRBJ1-2; D remains unclear. V was shortened by 0 bases and J by 4 bases, with 9 bases between the two germline ends. The CDR3 extends over 14 amino acids. The germline CDR1 and CDR2 sequences are LNHNV and YYDKDF (reference sequence). As DNA, the CDR3 is TGTGCCACCAGCAGAGACAGGACTTTCTATGGCTACACCTTC. Amino acids: CATSRDRTFYGYTF.

CDR3 nucleotide sequence: TGTGCCAGCAGCTCAGGGACTAGCGGGAATGAGCAGTTCTTC. It specifies CASSSGTSGNEQFF. The rearrangement links TRBV7-6 to TRBJ2-1, with 12 bases lining up with TRBD2. CDR3 length: 14 residues. Per germline, CDR1 SGHVS and CDR2 FNYEAQ. V trimming: 4 bases; J trimming: 7 bases; junction bases outside the gene matches: 2.

J is TRBJ2-5 and V is TRBV28; 15 bases align to TRBD2. Germline lookup yields CDR1 MDHEN and CDR2 SYDVKM. This CDR3 contains 19 residues. Germline trimming cut 3 bases from V and 0 bases from J; bases unmatched to any gene: 8. DNA of the CDR3: TGTGCCAGCAGTTTTAACGCCGGGACTAGCGGGAGGTACCAAGAGACCCAGTACTTC. This sequence encodes CASSFNAGTSGRYQETQYF. The full variable domain, completed using reference TRBV28 and TRBJ2-5, is DVKVTQSSRYLVKRTGEKVFLECVQDMDHENMFWYRQDPGLGLRLIYFSYDVKMKEKGDIPEGYSVSREKKERFSLILESASTNQTSMYLCASSFNAGTSGRYQETQYFGPGTRLLVL.

This rearrangement joins TRBV6-4 to TRBJ1-1, with D unclear. V lost 5 bases to trimming and J lost 1 base, with 11 bases between them. Germline loops: CDR1 MRHNA, CDR2 SNTAGT. This CDR3 region has 14 residues. This CDR3 is CASSPSPGNTEAFF. CDR3 bases: TGTGCCAGCAGTCCGTCGCCGGGGAACACTGAAGCTTTCTTT.

Judged by abundance, this clonotype is medium-sized. J is TRBJ2-7 and V is TRBV5-1; D gene ambiguous. The CDR3 is 15 residues long. Germline values: CDR1 SGHRS, CDR2 YFSETQ. V was clipped by 0 bases and J by 2 bases, with 12 bases between them. The CDR3 coding sequence is TGCGCCAGCAGCTTGGACTTCGGAAATACCTACGAGCAGTACTTC. The encoded protein is CASSLDFGNTYEQYF.

This clonotype was seen only a few times. V and J are TRBV12-3 or TRBV12-4 and TRBJ1-5, with 10 nucleotides matching TRBD1. The CDR3 length is 15 residues. Trimming took 6 bases from V and 6 from J; bases not matched to a gene: 8. The CDR3 nucleotides read TGTGCCAGCAGAGTAGGGACAGGGGAGGGTCAGCCCCAGCATTTT. Residues: CASRVGTGEGQPQHF.

This chain links TRBV6-6 with TRBJ2-7; D possibly corresponds to TRBD1 (6 bases). The germline V gene has CDR1 MNHNY and CDR2 SVGAGI (reference sequence). Deletions cut 8 bases from V and 9 bases from J, with 20 bases between. The CDR3 totals 13 residues. The CDR3 nucleotides are TGTGCCAGCTGCTGGCGGACAGATAACGGGCAGTACTTC. Translated, it gives CASCWRTDNGQYF.

The sample holds many counts of this clonotype. This chain uses TRBV12-3 or TRBV12-4 with TRBJ2-1; D uncertain. Trimming shortened V by 3 bases and J by 8 bases, and 8 bases separated the two germline ends. The length of the CDR3 is 12 residues. CDR3 coding DNA: TGTGCCAGCAGTTTCGGGCGGCATGAGCAGTTCTTC. Amino acid sequence: CASSFGRHEQFF.

In its sample, this clonotype was seen a few times. The CDR3, as DNA: TGCAGCGTCGCTAGGCAGGGGAACACTGAAGCTTTCTTT. Encoded protein: CSVARQGNTEAFF. The chain is built from TRBV29-1 and TRBJ1-1; a possible D gene is TRBD1 (5 bases). CDR3 length: 13 residues. From germline, CDR1 is SQVTM and CDR2 ANQGSEA. V lost 6 bases, J lost 1 base, and 12 bases lay in between.

At least ten counts were recorded for this clonotype. This chain uses TRBV30 with TRBJ2-7; D may be TRBD2 (5 bases). Germline V lookup: CDR1 GTSNPN, CDR2 SVGIG (reference sequence). The length of the CDR3 is 11 residues. Trimming left V 6 bases short and J 5 bases short, with 11 bases between. The CDR3 sequence is CACGRAHEQYF. CDR3 in DNA: TGTGCCTGTGGGCGGGCACACGAGCAGTACTTC.